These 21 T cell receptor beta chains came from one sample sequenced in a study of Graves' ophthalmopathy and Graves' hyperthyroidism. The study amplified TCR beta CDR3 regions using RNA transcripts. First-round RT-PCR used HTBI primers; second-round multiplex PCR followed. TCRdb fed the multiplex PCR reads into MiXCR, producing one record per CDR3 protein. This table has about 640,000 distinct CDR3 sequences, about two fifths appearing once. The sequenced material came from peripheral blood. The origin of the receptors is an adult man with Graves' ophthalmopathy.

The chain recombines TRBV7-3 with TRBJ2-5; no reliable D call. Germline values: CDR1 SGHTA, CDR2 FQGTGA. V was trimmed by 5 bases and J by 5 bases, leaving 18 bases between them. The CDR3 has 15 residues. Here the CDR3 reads CASSPARAPEETQYF. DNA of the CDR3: TGTGCCAGCAGCCCCGCTCGGGCACCGGAGGAGACCCAGTACTTC.

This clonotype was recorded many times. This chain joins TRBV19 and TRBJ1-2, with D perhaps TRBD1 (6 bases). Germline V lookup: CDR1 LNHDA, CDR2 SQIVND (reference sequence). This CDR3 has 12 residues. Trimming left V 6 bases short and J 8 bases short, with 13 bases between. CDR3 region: CASRSGGWGYTF. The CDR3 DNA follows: TGTGCCAGTAGGTCTGGGGGCTGGGGCTACACCTTC.

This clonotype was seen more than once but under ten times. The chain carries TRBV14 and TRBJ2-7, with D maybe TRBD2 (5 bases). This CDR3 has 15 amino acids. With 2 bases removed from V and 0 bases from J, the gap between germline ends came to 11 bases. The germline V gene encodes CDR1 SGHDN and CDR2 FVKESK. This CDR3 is CASSQSGLYSYEQYF. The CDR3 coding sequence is TGTGCCAGCAGCCAATCTGGACTGTACTCCTACGAGCAGTACTTC.

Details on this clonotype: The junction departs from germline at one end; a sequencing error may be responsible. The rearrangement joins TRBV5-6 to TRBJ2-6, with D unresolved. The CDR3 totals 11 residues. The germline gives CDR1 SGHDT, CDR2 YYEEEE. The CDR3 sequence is CASSPPRPEAF. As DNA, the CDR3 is TGTGCCAGCAGCCCACCGAGGCCTGAAGCTTTC.

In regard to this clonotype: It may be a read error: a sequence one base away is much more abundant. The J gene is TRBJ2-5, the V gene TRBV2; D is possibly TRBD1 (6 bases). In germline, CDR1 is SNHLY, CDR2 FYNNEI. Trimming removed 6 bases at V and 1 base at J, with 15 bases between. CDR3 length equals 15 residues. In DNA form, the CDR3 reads TGTGCCAGCAGCGCCTCGGGACATATCCAAGAGACCCAGTACTTC. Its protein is CASSASGHIQETQYF. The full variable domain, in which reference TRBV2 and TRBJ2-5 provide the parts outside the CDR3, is EPEVTQTPSHQVTQMGQEVILRCVPISNHLYFYWYRQILGQKVEFLVSFYNNEISEKSEIFDDQFSVERPDGSNFTLKIRSTKLEDSAMYFCASSASGHIQETQYFGPGTRLLVL.

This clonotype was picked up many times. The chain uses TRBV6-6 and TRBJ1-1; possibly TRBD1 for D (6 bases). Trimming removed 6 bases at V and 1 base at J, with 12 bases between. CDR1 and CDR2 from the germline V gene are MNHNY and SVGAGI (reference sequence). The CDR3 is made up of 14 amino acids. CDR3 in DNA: TGTGCCAGCAGGCCGGGACACCCGAACACTGAAGCTTTCTTT. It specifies CASRPGHPNTEAFF.

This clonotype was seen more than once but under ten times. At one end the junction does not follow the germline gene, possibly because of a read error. CDR3 DNA: TGTGCCAGCAGTGAAGGAGACAGGGATAACCTTGGGGGCTTC. It encodes CASSEGDRDNLGGF. The chain carries TRBV6-5 and TRBJ2-7, with 7 positions matching TRBD1. The CDR3 is 14 residues long. Germline V lookup: CDR1 MNHEY, CDR2 SVGAGI.

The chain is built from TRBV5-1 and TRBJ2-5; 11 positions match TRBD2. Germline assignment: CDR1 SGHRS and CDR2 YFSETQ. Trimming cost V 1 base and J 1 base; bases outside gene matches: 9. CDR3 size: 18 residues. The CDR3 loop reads CASSLSLAGGLIQETQYF. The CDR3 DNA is TGCGCCAGCAGCTTGAGCCTAGCGGGGGGCCTTATCCAAGAGACCCAGTACTTC. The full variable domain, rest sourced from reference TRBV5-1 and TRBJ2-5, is KAGVTQTPRYLIKTRGQQVTLSCSPISGHRSVSWYQQTPGQGLQFLFEYFSETQRNKGNFPGRFSGRQFSNSRSEMNVSTLELGDSALYLCASSLSLAGGLIQETQYFGPGTRLLVL.

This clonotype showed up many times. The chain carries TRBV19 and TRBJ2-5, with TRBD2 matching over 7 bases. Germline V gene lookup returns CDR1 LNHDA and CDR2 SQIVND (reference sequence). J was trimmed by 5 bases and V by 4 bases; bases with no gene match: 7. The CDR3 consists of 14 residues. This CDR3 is CASSTRTSSETQYF. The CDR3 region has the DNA TGTGCCAGTAGTACCCGGACTAGTTCCGAGACCCAGTACTTC.

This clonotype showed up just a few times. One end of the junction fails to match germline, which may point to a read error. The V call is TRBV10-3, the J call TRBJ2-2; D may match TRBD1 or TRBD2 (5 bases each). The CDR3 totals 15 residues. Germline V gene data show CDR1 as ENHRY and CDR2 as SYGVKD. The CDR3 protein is CASSSGRQPTGELFF. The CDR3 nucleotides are TGTGCCAGCAGTTCGGGACGGCAGCCCACCGGGGAGCTGTTTTTT.

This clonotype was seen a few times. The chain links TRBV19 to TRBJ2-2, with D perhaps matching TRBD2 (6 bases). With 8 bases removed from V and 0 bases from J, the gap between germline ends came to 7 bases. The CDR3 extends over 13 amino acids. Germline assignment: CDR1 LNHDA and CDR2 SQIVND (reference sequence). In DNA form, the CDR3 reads TGTGCCAGTGGCGGGACGAACACCGGGGAGCTGTTTTTT. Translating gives CASGGTNTGELFF.

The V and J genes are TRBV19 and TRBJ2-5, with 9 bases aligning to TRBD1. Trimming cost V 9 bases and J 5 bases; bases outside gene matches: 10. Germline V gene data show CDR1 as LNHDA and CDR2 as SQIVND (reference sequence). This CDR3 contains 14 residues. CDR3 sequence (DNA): TGTGCCAGCATGAGGACAGGGGCGGGGGAGACCCAGTACTTC. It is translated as CASMRTGAGETQYF.

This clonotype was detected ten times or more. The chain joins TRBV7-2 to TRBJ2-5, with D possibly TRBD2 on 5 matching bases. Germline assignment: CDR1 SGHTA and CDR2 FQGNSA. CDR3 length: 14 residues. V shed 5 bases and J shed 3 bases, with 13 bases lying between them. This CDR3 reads CASSPRTWEETQYF. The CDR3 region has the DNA TGTGCCAGCAGCCCCCGGACTTGGGAAGAGACCCAGTACTTC.

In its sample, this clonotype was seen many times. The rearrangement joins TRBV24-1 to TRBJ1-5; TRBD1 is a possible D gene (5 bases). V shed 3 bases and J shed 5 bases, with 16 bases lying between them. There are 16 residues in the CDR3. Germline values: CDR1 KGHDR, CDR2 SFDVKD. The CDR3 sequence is CATSDLSRDGYQPQHF. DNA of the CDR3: TGTGCCACCAGTGATCTGAGTCGGGACGGGTATCAGCCCCAGCATTTT.

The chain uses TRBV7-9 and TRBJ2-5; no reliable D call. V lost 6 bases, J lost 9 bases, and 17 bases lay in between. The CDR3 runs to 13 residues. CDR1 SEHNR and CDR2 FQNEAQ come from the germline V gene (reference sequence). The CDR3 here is CASSFQAEQPQYF. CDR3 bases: TGTGCCAGCAGTTTTCAGGCCGAACAGCCCCAGTACTTC.

CDR3 protein: CSVEMTGGNTEAFF. The CDR3 DNA reads as TGCAGCGTTGAGATGACAGGGGGGAACACTGAAGCTTTCTTT. V usage is TRBV29-1 and J usage is TRBJ1-1, with 9 bases identical to TRBD1. This CDR3 is 14 amino acids long. CDR1 and CDR2 (germline): SQVTM, ANQGSEA. The V segment lost 3 bases and the J segment 1 base; nucleotides outside the gene matches: 3.

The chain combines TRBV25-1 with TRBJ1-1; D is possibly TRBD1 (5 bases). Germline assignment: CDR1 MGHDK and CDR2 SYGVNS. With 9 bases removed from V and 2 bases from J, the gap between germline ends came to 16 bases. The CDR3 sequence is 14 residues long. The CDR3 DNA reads TGTGCCAGGGTAGGGGCGTGGGGAAACACTGAAGCTTTCTTT. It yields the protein CARVGAWGNTEAFF.

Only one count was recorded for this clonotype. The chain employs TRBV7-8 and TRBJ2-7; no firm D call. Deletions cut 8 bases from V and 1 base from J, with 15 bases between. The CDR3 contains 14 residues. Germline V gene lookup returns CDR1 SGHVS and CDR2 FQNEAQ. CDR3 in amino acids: CASSPPPDSYEQYF. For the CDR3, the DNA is TGTGCCAGCTCACCACCCCCGGATTCCTACGAGCAGTACTTC.

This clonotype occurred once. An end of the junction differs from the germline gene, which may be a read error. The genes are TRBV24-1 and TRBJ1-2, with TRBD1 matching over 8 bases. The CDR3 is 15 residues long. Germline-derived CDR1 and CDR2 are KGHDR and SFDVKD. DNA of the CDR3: TGTGCCAGCAGTAAACGGACAGGGACTAACTATGGCTACACCTTC. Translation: CASSKRTGTNYGYTF.

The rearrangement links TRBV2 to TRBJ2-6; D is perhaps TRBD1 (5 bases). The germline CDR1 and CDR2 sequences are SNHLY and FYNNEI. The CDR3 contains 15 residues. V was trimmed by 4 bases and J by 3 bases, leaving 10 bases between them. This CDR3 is CASSVGASGANVLTF. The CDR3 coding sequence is TGTGCCAGCAGTGTTGGGGCCAGTGGGGCCAACGTCCTGACTTTC. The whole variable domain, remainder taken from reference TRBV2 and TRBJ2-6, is EPEVTQTPSHQVTQMGQEVILRCVPISNHLYFYWYRQILGQKVEFLVSFYNNEISEKSEIFDDQFSVERPDGSNFTLKIRSTKLEDSAMYFCASSVGASGANVLTFGAGSRLTVL.

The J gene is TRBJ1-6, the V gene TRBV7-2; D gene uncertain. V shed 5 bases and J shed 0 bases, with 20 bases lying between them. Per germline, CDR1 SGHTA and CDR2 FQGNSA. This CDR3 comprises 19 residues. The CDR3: CASSPTGGAAGSYNSPLHF. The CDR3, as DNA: TGTGCCAGCAGCCCAACCGGCGGAGCGGCCGGCTCCTATAATTCACCCCTCCACTTT.